This TCR beta chain derives from a study of blood T cell repertoires in COVID-19. Whole-study context: Sites in the United States, Italy and Spain provided acute and convalescent COVID-19 samples. T cells, B-cell-depleted T cells, or PBMCs supplied cDNA or gDNA.

This CDR3 has 14 residues. As handled by the study authors: From reference gene primer amplification, estimates of nucleated cell counts were derived. The protocol was immunoSEQ multiplex PCR, while the TCRdb copy is restricted to in-frame clones and leaves out a portion. That table furnishes V, J and clone size, whereas the DNA furnished D and trimming. This table has approximately 200,000 clones, roughly 84% appearing once. The clonotype was recovered from a man aged 50 or older who had recovered from COVID-19. The sequencing sample was made of peripheral blood. The chain recombines TRBV12-1 with TRBJ2-5; the table's D gene call, TRBD1, was not cross checked with the DNA. TRBV12-1 is designated a pseudogene. In DNA, the CDR3 is TGTGCCAGCAGTAAAAAGGGCAGGGGGGAGACCCAGTACTTC. It encodes CASSKKGRGETQYF.